The 2 T cell receptor beta chains below come from one sample, sequenced in a study of blood T cell repertoires in COVID-19. Assay: immunoSEQ multiplex PCR; the TCRdb copy retains only in-frame clones and omits some. This table holds about 200,000 clones, roughly 88% found once. Sequencing input: PBMCs or T cells enriched from blood (not recorded which). Receptors originate from a man aged 40-55 years with acute COVID-19.

The V and J genes are TRBV29-1 and TRBJ2-7; 7 bases agree with TRBD2. J lost 7 bases, V lost 0 bases, and 18 bases had no gene match. Per germline, CDR1 SQVTM and CDR2 ANQGSEA. The CDR3 is made up of 17 amino acids. CDR3 DNA: TGCAGCGTTGAAGATCAGGGAGGGAGGGCCCTAGGCCGAGAGCAGTACTTC. Translated: CSVEDQGGRALGREQYF.

This chain uses TRBV5-1 with TRBJ1-5, with D perhaps matching TRBD1 (5 bases). V was clipped by 0 bases and J by 4 bases, with 8 bases between them. The V gene's germline CDR1 is SGHRS and CDR2 YFSETQ. CDR3 length: 14 residues. CDR3 sequence reads: CASSLDGANQPQHF. The CDR3 DNA is TGCGCCAGCAGCTTGGATGGGGCGAATCAGCCCCAGCATTTT.